This T cell receptor (beta chain) was captured in a study of T cell changes during pregnancy in multiple sclerosis. This table comes from immunoSEQ multiplex PCR, and its TCRdb copy is limited to in-frame clones, with some not included. The repertoire holds tens of thousands of clones, with more than 90% as singletons. This clone was seen more than once but under ten times. The source material was peripheral blood, sampled in the second trimester of pregnancy. The receptor was derived from a female donor in good health, enrolled as a control in a pregnancy study.

Here the CDR3 reads CASSYKGANSNSPLHF. The DNA of the CDR3 is TGTGCCAGCAGTTATAAGGGGGCTAATTCCAATTCACCCCTCCACTTT. The V call is TRBV28, the J call TRBJ1-6; TRBD1 aligns across 7 bases. The CDR3 length is 16 residues. CDR1 MDHEN and CDR2 SYDVKM come from the germline V gene. V was pared by 4 bases and J by 7 bases, with 10 bases of the junction left unmatched. The whole variable domain, filled in from reference TRBV28 and TRBJ1-6, reads DVKVTQSSRYLVKRTGEKVFLECVQDMDHENMFWYRQDPGLGLRLIYFSYDVKMKEKGDIPEGYSVSREKKERFSLILESASTNQTSMYLCASSYKGANSNSPLHFGNGTRLTVT.